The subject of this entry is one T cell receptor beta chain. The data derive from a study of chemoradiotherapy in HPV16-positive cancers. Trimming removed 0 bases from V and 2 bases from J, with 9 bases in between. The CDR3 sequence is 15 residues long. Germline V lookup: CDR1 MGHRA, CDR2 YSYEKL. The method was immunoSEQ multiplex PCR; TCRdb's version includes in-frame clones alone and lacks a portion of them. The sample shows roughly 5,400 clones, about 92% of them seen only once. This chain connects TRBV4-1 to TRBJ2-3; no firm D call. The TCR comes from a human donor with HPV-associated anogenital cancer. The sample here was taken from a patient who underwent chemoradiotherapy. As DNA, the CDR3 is TGCGCCAGCAGCCAAGATAAGGTCATCACAGATACGCAGTATTTT. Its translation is CASSQDKVITDTQYF.